The 25 T cell receptor beta chains below were found in one sample sequenced in a study of cytomegalovirus exposure and HLA in healthy donors. The PCR used 60 Vbeta and 13 Jbeta primers. TCRdb keeps only in-frame clones here, not all; method: immunoSEQ multiplex PCR. Of 90,000 to 110,000 clones listed, about 70% are singletons. The sample consisted of PBMCs. These receptors were collected from a man aged 30 to 39 in good health and CMV-seronegative.

The rearrangement uses TRBV13 and TRBJ2-1, with 12 bases aligning to TRBD2. Looked up from germline, CDR1 is PRHDT and CDR2 is FYEKMQ (reference sequence). The V gene end was trimmed by 5 bases and the J gene end by 3 bases; junction bases not matched to a gene: 5. CDR3 length: 16 amino acids. Here the CDR3 DNA reads TGTGCCAGCAGCACTACGACTAGCGGGAGCTACAATGAGCAGTTCTTC. Its translation: CASSTTTSGSYNEQFF.

The DNA for the CDR3 is TGTGCCAGCAGCCTCACAGGGAAGGGTCAGCCCCAGCATTTT. Amino acid sequence: CASSLTGKGQPQHF. The V call is TRBV7-9, the J call TRBJ1-5; possibly TRBD1 for D (6 bases). The CDR3 extends over 14 amino acids. Germline lookup yields CDR1 SEHNR and CDR2 FQNEAQ (reference sequence). Trimming removed 5 bases from V and 6 bases from J, with 14 bases in between.

V usage is TRBV28 and J usage is TRBJ2-5; 10 bases map to TRBD1. Germline values: CDR1 MDHEN, CDR2 SYDVKM. J lost 5 bases, V lost 6 bases, and 6 bases had no gene match. The CDR3 is 14 residues long. The CDR3 DNA reads as TGTGCCAGCAGGACAGGGGGCATAGGGGAGACCCAGTACTTC. Translating it yields CASRTGGIGETQYF.

This clone turned up a few times. The rearrangement joins TRBV6-5 to TRBJ2-7; no clear D. CDR3 length equals 14 residues. CDR1 MNHEY and CDR2 SVGAGI come from the germline V gene. The germline V and J ends were trimmed by 2 bases and 2 bases, with 10 bases remaining between them. The CDR3 reads CASSYVDKTYEQYF. CDR3 DNA: TGTGCCAGCAGTTACGTAGACAAGACCTACGAGCAGTACTTC.

The chain recombines TRBV5-4 with TRBJ2-7; 10 bases agree with TRBD2. Per germline, CDR1 SGHNT and CDR2 YYREEE (reference sequence). The CDR3 runs to 15 residues. V gave up 1 base and J gave up 2 bases; unmatched junction bases: 3. Written as DNA, the CDR3 is TGTGCCAGCAGCTTGTCTAGCGGGGGCACCTACGAGCAGTACTTC. Protein product: CASSLSSGGTYEQYF.

V and J are TRBV5-8 and TRBJ1-1; D remains unclear. Germline V gene sequence: CDR1 SGHTS, CDR2 YDEGEE. The germline V and J ends were trimmed by 0 bases and 1 base, with 7 bases remaining between them. This CDR3 is built from 14 residues. The chain's CDR3 is CASSLGHANTEAFF. Written as DNA, the CDR3 is TGTGCCAGCAGCTTGGGGCATGCGAACACTGAAGCTTTCTTT.

The J gene is TRBJ1-2, the V gene TRBV7-2; D is possibly TRBD1 (5 bases). V lost 4 bases, J lost 2 bases, and 14 bases lay in between. CDR3 size: 15 residues. Germline loops: CDR1 SGHTA, CDR2 FQGNSA. The CDR3 protein is CASSSGGVGNYGYTF. In DNA, the CDR3 is TGTGCCAGCAGCTCCGGGGGGGTAGGCAACTATGGCTACACCTTC.

V gene TRBV19 combines with J gene TRBJ1-1; TRBD1 is a possible D gene (6 bases). CDR3 size: 14 residues. Trimming left V 6 bases short and J 2 bases short, with 13 bases between. Per germline, CDR1 LNHDA and CDR2 SQIVND (reference sequence). The CDR3 spells CASRLQGLNTEAFF. Written as DNA, the CDR3 is TGTGCCAGTAGGCTACAGGGCCTAAACACTGAAGCTTTCTTT.

This chain uses TRBV30 with TRBJ1-1, with D tentatively TRBD1 (5 bases). The CDR3 sequence is 14 residues long. The ends were cut back, 4 bases at V and 1 base at J, with 13 bases in the middle. The germline gives CDR1 GTSNPN, CDR2 SVGIG (reference sequence). Here the CDR3 reads CAWTQIGQNTEAFF. As DNA, the CDR3 is TGTGCCTGGACCCAAATAGGACAGAACACTGAAGCTTTCTTT.

The chain recombines TRBV5-5 with TRBJ2-3, with TRBD1 matching 7 bases. Unmatched junction bases numbered 6, after V lost 0 bases and J lost 5 bases. CDR1 is SGHKS and CDR2 is YYEKEE in the germline V gene (reference sequence). The CDR3 is 15 residues long. This CDR3 is CASSLEGAGGDTQYF. CDR3 in DNA: TGTGCCAGCAGCTTGGAGGGGGCTGGCGGAGATACGCAGTATTTT.

The table lists this clone with a few counts. The chain carries TRBV28 and TRBJ2-5; 9 bases align to TRBD2. Germline CDR1 and CDR2: MDHEN and SYDVKM. Trimming cost V 7 bases and J 5 bases; bases outside gene matches: 20. The CDR3 sequence is 18 residues long. For the CDR3, the DNA is TGTGCCAGCACCATCCAACCGGCTGCCAGCGGGAGGAAGGAGACCCAGTACTTC. Protein: CASTIQPAASGRKETQYF.

CDR3 sequence: CSLTGDTEAFF. CDR3 sequence (DNA): TGCAGTTTGACAGGGGACACTGAAGCTTTCTTT. This chain links TRBV20-1 with TRBJ1-1; 8 bases match TRBD1. Losses at the gene ends were 8 bases for V and 3 bases for J; bases not matched to a gene: 2. Germline V gene sequence: CDR1 DFQATT, CDR2 SNEGSKA (reference sequence). The CDR3 loop spans 11 amino acids.

This chain uses TRBV6-5 with TRBJ2-5; 8 nucleotides match TRBD1. Germline values: CDR1 MNHEY, CDR2 SVGAGI. The V gene end was trimmed by 7 bases and the J gene end by 1 base; junction bases not matched to a gene: 8. CDR3 length equals 15 residues. CDR3 protein: CASTDRGRGQETQYF. The CDR3 region has the DNA TGTGCCAGCACCGACAGGGGAAGGGGCCAAGAGACCCAGTACTTC.

This chain uses TRBV6-5 with TRBJ2-5; TRBD1 or TRBD2 may be the D gene (5 bases each). The DNA end is a closer match to TRBJ2-7, so the J assignment may be wrong. There are 15 residues in the CDR3. Germline V gives CDR1 MNHEY, CDR2 SVGAGI. DNA of the CDR3: TGTGCCAGCAGTGTCCAGCGACTGGGGGCCTACGAGCAGTACTTC. Protein sequence: CASSVQRLGAYEQYF.

This clone came up a few times. The chain couples TRBV7-2 to TRBJ1-2, with TRBD1 matching over 7 bases. The CDR3 sequence is 14 residues long. In germline, CDR1 is SGHTA, CDR2 FQGNSA. With 5 bases clipped from V and 0 bases from J, the junction kept 3 bases outside the gene matches. The CDR3 loop reads CASSLGTANYGYTF. The DNA of the CDR3 is TGTGCCAGCAGCCTTGGGACAGCTAACTATGGCTACACCTTC.

This clone was detected only a few times. V gene TRBV2 combines with J gene TRBJ1-4; 11 nucleotides line up with TRBD1. This CDR3 spans 15 amino acids. Germline V gene data show CDR1 as SNHLY and CDR2 as FYNNEI. Trimming took 6 bases from V and 7 from J; bases not matched to a gene: 7. The CDR3: CASSGTGGFGEKLFF. In DNA, the CDR3 is TGTGCCAGCAGCGGGACAGGGGGGTTTGGTGAAAAACTGTTTTTT.

The rearrangement links TRBV5-4 to TRBJ2-7; 13 bases match TRBD2. Germline trimming cut 3 bases from V and 6 bases from J; bases unmatched to any gene: 12. From germline, CDR1 is SGHNT and CDR2 YYREEE (reference sequence). The CDR3 is made up of 17 amino acids. The DNA of the CDR3 is TGTGCCAGCAGCTCTCTCGCAACTAGCGGGAGGGCCGGCGAGCAGTACTTC. As protein: CASSSLATSGRAGEQYF.

The rearrangement links TRBV7-8 to TRBJ1-5; D remains unclear. CDR1 is SGHVS, CDR2 FQNEAQ, per germline. V shed 5 bases and J shed 4 bases, with 15 bases lying between them. There are 15 residues in the CDR3. The CDR3: CASSPSGVANQPQHF. CDR3 sequence (DNA): TGTGCCAGCAGCCCCTCCGGTGTCGCAAATCAGCCCCAGCATTTT. The whole variable domain, filled in from reference TRBV7-8 and TRBJ1-5, reads GAGVSQSPRYKVAKRGQDVALRCDPISGHVSLFWYQQALGQGPEFLTYFQNEAQLDKSGLPSDRFFAERPEGSVSTLKIQRTQQEDSAVYLCASSPSGVANQPQHFGDGTRLSIL.

The chain carries TRBV6-1 and TRBJ1-1; D is possibly TRBD1 (5 bases). Germline-derived CDR1 and CDR2 are MNHNS and SASEGT. The CDR3 runs to 14 residues. The ends were cut back, 3 bases at V and 4 bases at J, with 12 bases in the middle. The CDR3 DNA follows: TGTGCCAGCAGTGACCGGGGAGGGGTCACTGAAGCTTTCTTT. Its protein product is CASSDRGGVTEAFF.

V is TRBV5-4 and J is TRBJ2-3; TRBD2 matches at 13 bases. This CDR3 is built from 16 residues. V was pared by 2 bases and J by 5 bases, with 5 bases of the junction left unmatched. Per the germline V gene, CDR1 is SGHNT and CDR2 is YYREEE (reference sequence). CDR3 sequence: CASSFRGLAGVDTQYF. The CDR3 region has the DNA TGTGCCAGCAGCTTTCGTGGACTAGCGGGAGTAGATACGCAGTATTTT.

The CDR3 loop reads CATSREIGQGDAEAFF. The CDR3 region has the DNA TGTGCCACCAGCAGAGAGATAGGACAGGGTGACGCTGAAGCTTTCTTT. The chain couples TRBV15 to TRBJ1-1; 8 bases line up with TRBD1. Germline V lookup: CDR1 LNHNV, CDR2 YYDKDF (reference sequence). CDR3 size: 16 residues. V lost 0 bases to trimming and J lost 6 bases; unmatched junction nucleotides: 9. Combining the CDR3 with reference TRBV15 and TRBJ1-1 gives the whole variable domain DAMVIQNPRYQVTQFGKPVTLSCSQTLNHNVMYWYQQKSSQAPKLLFHYYDKDFNNEADTPDNFQSRRPNTSFCFLDIRSPGLGDTAMYLCATSREIGQGDAEAFFGQGTRLTVV.

This rearrangement joins TRBV7-9 to TRBJ2-4; 7 bases line up with TRBD1. V shed 3 bases and J 1 base; nucleotides not matched to a gene: 0. This CDR3 region has 14 residues. Germline CDR1 and CDR2: SEHNR and FQNEAQ (reference sequence). CDR3 in DNA: TGTGCCAGCAGCTTGACAGGGGCCAAAAACATTCAGTACTTC. This gives the protein CASSLTGAKNIQYF. Combining the CDR3 with reference TRBV7-9 and TRBJ2-4 gives the whole variable domain DTGVSQNPRHKITKRGQNVTFRCDPISEHNRLYWYRQTLGQGPEFLTYFQNEAQLEKSRLLSDRFSAERPKGSFSTLEIQRTEQGDSAMYLCASSLTGAKNIQYFGAGTRLSVL.

The V gene is TRBV9, the J gene TRBJ2-3, with no clear D. CDR1 SGDLS and CDR2 YYNGEE come from the germline V gene. V dropped 0 bases and J dropped 7 bases, with 6 bases sitting between them. This CDR3 contains 12 residues. In DNA form, the CDR3 reads TGTGCCAGCAGCGTAGACGGGTATACGCAGTATTTT. It is translated as CASSVDGYTQYF. Supplemented by reference TRBV9 and TRBJ2-3, the full variable domain reads DSGVTQTPKHLITATGQRVTLRCSPRSGDLSVYWYQQSLDQGLQFLIQYYNGEERAKGNILERFSAQQFPDLHSELNLSSLELGDSALYFCASSVDGYTQYFGPGTRLTVL.

The CDR3 reads CASSPRTGETYEQYF. The CDR3 DNA reads TGTGCCAGCAGCCCCCGGACAGGCGAGACCTACGAGCAGTACTTC. The chain links TRBV7-2 to TRBJ2-7; the match to TRBD1 covers 7 bases. V lost 5 bases to trimming and J lost 2 bases; unmatched junction nucleotides: 9. Germline V CDR1 and CDR2: SGHTA, FQGNSA. This CDR3 has 15 amino acids.

The chain uses TRBV4-3 and TRBJ2-1, with TRBD2 matching 13 bases. V lost 0 bases, J lost 9 bases, and 5 bases stayed unmatched. Germline loops: CDR1 LGHNA, CDR2 YSLEER. CDR3 length: 16 residues. The CDR3, as DNA: TGCGCCAGCAGCCAAGAGGGACTAGCGGGATACGGTGAGCAGTTCTTC. Protein sequence: CASSQEGLAGYGEQFF.